This section outlines one TCR beta chain sequence together with its context. This record comes from a study of blood T cell repertoires in COVID-19. The study drew participants aged about 18 to 95 years from about two dozen US areas. Assignments of participants to cohorts depended upon their own reported clinical history. Source study methods: Researchers report that nucleated cell counts were estimated from reference gene primer amplification. The repertoire was sequenced with immunoSEQ multiplex PCR; TCRdb's copy has only in-frame clones and lacks some. V, J and clone size are those of that table, while D and trimming were read from the DNA. The repertoire holds approximately 280,000 clones, with around 88% as singletons. The germline V and J ends were trimmed by 4 bases and 0 bases, with 7 bases remaining between them. CDR1 and CDR2 from the germline V gene are LGHNA and YNFKEQ. The CDR3 sequence is 15 residues long.

The receptor comes from a woman aged 40 to 50 who had recovered from COVID-19. The rearrangement uses TRBV4-2 and TRBJ2-6; D possibly corresponds to TRBD2 (5 bases). The specimen was PBMCs or T cells enriched from blood (not recorded which). CDR3 DNA: TGTGCCAGCAGCCGGGGAGACTCTGGGGCCAACGTCCTGACTTTC. Amino acids: CASSRGDSGANVLTF.